One sample yielded the 2 T cell receptor beta chains listed below, sequenced in a study of beta chain features in type 1 diabetes. Overall study results and limits: Among all four CD4+ subsets, Type 1 diabetes patients had TCRB CDR3s that were moderately but significantly shorter.

The entirety of the isolated RNA underwent reverse transcription, so expressed TCRB transcripts were sequenced. The method was immunoSEQ multiplex PCR; TCRdb's version includes in-frame clones alone and lacks a portion of them. The data contain over 100,000 clones, over 15% of them singletons. Which antigens these TCRs recognize remains unknown. The specimen sequenced was central memory CD4+ T cells from blood. Receptors originate from a man aged 25 to 45 with type 1 diabetes.

This clone turned up a few times. This sequence joins TRBV7-2 and TRBJ2-3; TRBD2 matches at 9 bases. The trim removed 6 bases at V and 2 bases at J, leaving 15 bases unmatched. This CDR3 comprises 18 residues. Germline-derived CDR1 and CDR2 are SGHTA and FQGNSA. DNA for the CDR3: TGTGCCAGCAGTCAACATTCGTCGACTAGCGGATACACAGATACGCAGTATTTT. Amino acid sequence: CASSQHSSTSGYTDTQYF. Based on the CDR3 plus reference TRBV7-2 and TRBJ2-3, the full variable domain is GAGVSQSPSNKVTEKGKDVELRCDPISGHTALYWYRQSLGQGLEFLIYFQGNSAPDKSGLPSDRFSAERTGGSVSTLTIQRTQQEDSAVYLCASSQHSSTSGYTDTQYFGPGTRLTVL.

This clone was observed a handful of times. CDR3 nucleotide sequence: TGTGCCTGGAGACGTAGGGACAGGGAGGCCTATGGCTACACCTTC. It translates to CAWRRRDREAYGYTF. The V call is TRBV30, the J call TRBJ1-2; 9 bases match TRBD1. The germline gives CDR1 GTSNPN, CDR2 SVGIG (reference sequence). The length of the CDR3 is 15 residues. Losses at the gene ends were 3 bases for V and 4 bases for J; bases not matched to a gene: 9.